What follows is one T cell receptor (beta chain) and its context. The record originates from a study of blood T cell repertoires in COVID-19. The CDR3 is 17 amino acids. V lost 2 bases, J lost 7 bases, and 23 bases lay in between. Germline CDR1 is SEHNR and CDR2 is FQNEAQ (reference sequence). Sequenced by immunoSEQ multiplex PCR; TCRdb stores in-frame clones only, minus some. The sample includes about 160,000 clones, 60% to 80% of them seen just once. The source material was peripheral blood. This sequence originates from a man in his 70s with acute or convalescent COVID-19. This chain connects TRBV7-9 to TRBJ1-2, with TRBD1 as a possible D gene (5 bases). CDR3 in amino acids: CASSLPGSSPRLSGYTF. The CDR3 nucleotides read TGTGCCAGCAGCTTACCAGGGTCCTCCCCGCGTTTGAGTGGCTACACCTTC.